The T cell receptor (beta chain) under discussion was sequenced for a study of blood T cell repertoires in COVID-19. About the study: The origin of the acute and convalescent COVID-19 samples was the United States, Italy and Spain. The analysed material was cDNA or gDNA that came from T cells, B-cell-depleted T cells, or PBMCs.

In the original workflow: Using reference gene primer amplification, nucleated cell counts were estimated. The assay was immunoSEQ multiplex PCR, and TCRdb's table has in-frame clones only and misses some. D and trimming were read from the DNA, whereas the V and J calls and clone size are those reported in that table. This table has roughly 240,000 clones, roughly 86% appearing once. The CDR3 is made up of 16 amino acids. CDR1 and CDR2 from the germline V gene are LNHNV and YYDKDF (reference sequence). V shed 5 bases, J shed 3 bases, and the junction held 8 bases outside the gene matches. The gene calls are TRBV15 and TRBJ2-2; TRBD2 aligns across 8 bases. The clonotype originates from a woman aged 30 to 39 who had recovered from COVID-19. The sequenced sample was peripheral blood. The CDR3 nucleotides read TGTGCCACCAGCCCGGGGGGGGCCCTTTACACCGGGGAGCTGTTTTTT. The encoded protein is CATSPGGALYTGELFF.